This T cell receptor beta chain was observed in a study of cytomegalovirus exposure and HLA in healthy donors. Profiling relied on immunoSEQ multiplex PCR, and the TCRdb table lists in-frame clones only, not all of them. The sample has about 54,000 clones; roughly nine tenths are singletons. From germline, CDR1 is SGHKS and CDR2 YYEKEE (reference sequence). Trimming cost V 2 bases and J 0 bases; bases outside gene matches: 3. The CDR3 loop spans 15 amino acids. The receptor's source is a woman aged 18-29 years in good health and CMV-seropositive. Specimen: PBMCs. The chain joins TRBV5-5 to TRBJ1-1, with 8 bases identical to TRBD1. The CDR3 here is CASSFPGGMNTEAFF. The CDR3 bases are TGTGCCAGCAGCTTCCCAGGGGGCATGAACACTGAAGCTTTCTTT. The full variable domain, completed using reference TRBV5-5 and TRBJ1-1, is DAGVTQSPTHLIKTRGQQVTLRCSPISGHKSVSWYQQVLGQGPQFIFQYYEKEERGRGNFPDRFSARQFPNYSSELNVNALLLGDSALYLCASSFPGGMNTEAFFGQGTRLTVV.